The 4 T cell receptor beta chains below all came from one sample that was sequenced in a study of response to subunit inactivated influenza vaccine. Each CDR3 protein is one row after TCRdb ran MiXCR on the RT-PCR reads. The sample contains hundreds of thousands of distinct CDR3 sequences, around 25% of which appear only once. Sample: CD4+ T cells sorted from PBMCs, taken more than 4 days after vaccination. The receptors here all came from a man aged 50-60 years who received an inactivated influenza vaccine.

This clonotype was counted many times. The genes are TRBV4-2 and TRBJ2-5, with 7 nucleotides matching TRBD1. The CDR3 has 14 amino acids. The J segment lost 4 bases and the V segment lost 4 bases, leaving 6 bases of the junction unmatched. Germline V gene sequence: CDR1 LGHNA, CDR2 YNFKEQ. CDR3 region: CASSLPQGRETQYF. Written as DNA, the CDR3 is TGTGCCAGCAGCCTCCCACAGGGGCGAGAGACCCAGTACTTC.

This clonotype has a count of ten or more. The rearrangement uses TRBV29-1 and TRBJ2-7; 15 bases are shared with TRBD2. This CDR3 spans 14 amino acids. V lost 6 bases and J lost 6; bases outside the gene matches: 6. Per the germline V gene, CDR1 is SQVTM and CDR2 is ANQGSEA. The CDR3 loop is CSVGLAGGLSEQYF. CDR3 nucleotide sequence: TGCAGCGTAGGACTAGCGGGAGGGCTGAGCGAGCAGTACTTC.

V usage is TRBV11-1 and J usage is TRBJ2-1, with 9 bases that match TRBD2. The germline CDR1 and CDR2 sequences are SGHAT and FQDESV (reference sequence). Unmatched junction bases numbered 6, after V lost 5 bases and J lost 1 base. The CDR3 is made up of 16 amino acids. The CDR3 loop reads CASSETSGPSYNEQFF. The DNA of the CDR3 is TGTGCCAGCAGCGAAACTAGCGGGCCGTCCTACAATGAGCAGTTCTTC.

This clonotype was counted only a few times. The chain employs TRBV27 and TRBJ2-2, with TRBD1 matching 11 bases. From germline, CDR1 is MNHEY and CDR2 SMNVEV (reference sequence). Trimming at V came to 5 bases and at J to 14 bases, leaving 7 bases not matched to a gene. The CDR3 has 13 amino acids. CDR3 coding DNA: TGTGCCAGCAGTATAGGACAGGGGGCGGGTCTGTTTTTT. Protein: CASSIGQGAGLFF.